This paragraph covers one T cell receptor beta chain sequence. This sample is part of a study of blood T cell repertoires in COVID-19. Study in general: Sites in the United States, Italy and Spain provided acute and convalescent COVID-19 samples. Nucleic acid was either cDNA or gDNA, and it came from T cells, B-cell-depleted T cells, or PBMCs.

Clones were read by immunoSEQ multiplex PCR, and TCRdb kept only the in-frame ones, dropping some. The table lists some 78,000 clones, around 89% of them singletons. This CDR3 contains 15 residues. V lost 0 bases to trimming and J lost 4 bases, with 10 bases between them. Germline V gene sequence: CDR1 SGHAT, CDR2 FQNNGV. This clonotype was obtained from a man between 65 and 80 years old with active or convalescent COVID-19. This chain links TRBV11-2 with TRBJ1-3, with unresolved D. Specimen: peripheral blood. In nucleotides, the CDR3 is TGTGCCAGCAGCTTAGACCTCACGGGGGGAAACACCATATATTTT. Protein product: CASSLDLTGGNTIYF. The whole variable domain, remainder taken from reference TRBV11-2 and TRBJ1-3, is EAGVAQSPRYKIIEKRQSVAFWCNPISGHATLYWYQQILGQGPKLLIQFQNNGVVDDSQLPKDRFSAERLKGVDSTLKIQPAKLEDSAVYLCASSLDLTGGNTIYFGEGSWLTVV.